This entry lists 29 T cell receptor beta chains sequenced from one sample in a study of read filtering for tumor transcriptome and immune sequencing. From roughly 0.4 ug of RNA, a library with molecular barcoded alpha/delta and beta/gamma adaptors was made. One entry per CDR3 protein results from TCRdb running MiXCR on the reads. The sample consists of about 130,000 distinct CDR3 sequences, 13% of them appearing once. The specimen was a population of CD138-negative cells sorted from bone marrow. These receptors were collected from a donor over 35 with multiple myeloma.

Concerning this clonotype itself: A much more abundant neighbour one base away suggests this may be a read error. The chain joins TRBV29-1 to TRBJ1-1; D possibly corresponds to TRBD1 (6 bases). V dropped 8 bases and J dropped 6 bases, with 16 bases sitting between them. Germline V CDR1 and CDR2: SQVTM, ANQGSEA. This CDR3 has 12 amino acids. This CDR3 reads CSHYRVAAEAFF. DNA of the CDR3: TGCAGCCACTACAGGGTCGCGGCTGAAGCTTTCTTT.

The table lists this clonotype with many counts. The chain combines TRBV29-1 with TRBJ2-3, with TRBD1 matching 7 bases. This CDR3 has 15 amino acids. Trimming at V came to 3 bases and at J to 3 bases, leaving 9 bases not matched to a gene. Looked up from germline, CDR1 is SQVTM and CDR2 is ANQGSEA. The DNA of the CDR3 is TGCAGCGTTGAGGGACAGTCTTTGGGGACAGATACGCAGTATTTT. This translates into CSVEGQSLGTDTQYF.

V gene TRBV7-3 combines with J gene TRBJ2-2, with D hard to call. Germline CDR1 and CDR2: SGHTA and FQGTGA. The V end lost 5 bases, the J end lost 6 bases, and 16 bases lay between the germline ends. This CDR3 region has 15 residues. The CDR3 loop is CASSPWAGSSGELFF. DNA of the CDR3: TGTGCCAGCAGCCCCTGGGCTGGTAGTTCCGGGGAGCTGTTTTTT.

This clonotype was observed many times. This sequence joins TRBV12-3 or TRBV12-4 and TRBJ2-3; 7 bases line up with TRBD2. The CDR3 totals 14 residues. V was clipped by 6 bases and J by 0 bases; unmatched bases: 3. The CDR3 DNA reads TGTGCCAGCAGGTGGGGGGGAAGCACAGATACGCAGTATTTT. This codes for CASRWGGSTDTQYF.

Regarding this clonotype: A much larger clone is a single base away; this may be a read error. The chain links TRBV6-1 to TRBJ2-3; perhaps D is TRBD1 or TRBD2 (5 bases each). V was shortened by 6 bases and J by 4 bases, with 20 bases between the two germline ends. This CDR3 is 16 amino acids long. Germline values: CDR1 MNHNS, CDR2 SASEGT. In nucleotides, the CDR3 is TGTGCCAGCAGAGCTCGGGACGGTTTTGGCCCAGATACGCAGTATTTT. It yields the protein CASRARDGFGPDTQYF.

This clonotype was seen repeatedly, ten times or more. The V call is TRBV7-2, the J call TRBJ2-5; D gene unclear. V was clipped by 6 bases and J by 5 bases, with 13 bases between them. Germline-derived CDR1 and CDR2 are SGHTA and FQGNSA. The CDR3 is 13 amino acids. Written as DNA, the CDR3 is TGTGCCAGCAGTTATGGTCGTCGGGAGACCCAGTACTTC. Its translation is CASSYGRRETQYF.

Comment on this clonotype: At one end the junction does not follow the germline gene, possibly because of a read error. The V gene is TRBV30, the J gene TRBJ1-1; TRBD1 matches 9 bases. The CDR3 totals 17 residues. Germline values: CDR1 GTSNPN, CDR2 SVGIG (reference sequence). CDR3 sequence reads: CAWINRDREWSNTEAFF. The DNA of the CDR3 is TGTGCCTGGATAAACCGGGACAGGGAATGGTCTAACACCGAAGCTTTCTTT.

This clonotype has a count of ten or more. DNA for the CDR3: TGTGCCTCAGTAGTCAGGACAGGGGTAAATGAGCAGTTCTTC. It yields the protein CASVVRTGVNEQFF. The chain employs TRBV27 and TRBJ2-1; 9 bases map to TRBD1. Trimming removed 11 bases from V and 7 bases from J; junction bases left unmatched: 12. The length of the CDR3 is 14 residues. Germline V gene lookup returns CDR1 MNHEY and CDR2 SMNVEV (reference sequence).

This clonotype was recorded at least ten times. This chain uses TRBV5-1 with TRBJ2-1; D is undetermined. V was cut by 0 bases and J by 0 bases, with 10 bases left in between. The CDR3 covers 16 residues. The germline V gene has CDR1 SGHRS and CDR2 YFSETQ. CDR3 bases: TGCGCCAGCAGCTTGGACGTACAGAGCTCCTACAATGAGCAGTTCTTC. This codes for CASSLDVQSSYNEQFF.

In its sample, this clonotype was seen a few times. The chain uses TRBV29-1 and TRBJ2-7, with 9 bases fitting TRBD1. CDR1 is SQVTM and CDR2 is ANQGSEA in the germline V gene. V lost 6 bases to trimming and J lost 6 bases; unmatched junction nucleotides: 6. CDR3 size: 12 residues. Written as DNA, the CDR3 is TGCAGCGTGGCCGGGACAGGGACCGAGCAGTACTTC. Translated: CSVAGTGTEQYF.

This clonotype came up many times. The CDR3 sequence: CASRGGGGALQPQHF. For the CDR3, the DNA is TGTGCCAGCAGAGGCGGGGGGGGGGCTTTGCAGCCCCAGCATTTT. V and J are TRBV2 and TRBJ1-5; possibly TRBD1 for D (6 bases). Trimming removed 6 bases at V and 7 bases at J, with 19 bases between. CDR3 length equals 15 residues. Germline V gene data show CDR1 as SNHLY and CDR2 as FYNNEI.

This chain links TRBV5-5 with TRBJ2-7; 7 positions agree with TRBD2. The ends lost 0 bases at V and 5 bases at J; junction bases unmatched: 11. Germline V gives CDR1 SGHKS, CDR2 YYEKEE (reference sequence). The CDR3 loop spans 16 amino acids. CDR3 protein: CASSLANRLAVDEQYF. In DNA form, the CDR3 reads TGTGCCAGCAGCTTGGCCAATCGACTAGCTGTAGACGAGCAGTACTTC. The complete variable domain, with remaining parts taken from reference TRBV5-5 and TRBJ2-7, reads DAGVTQSPTHLIKTRGQQVTLRCSPISGHKSVSWYQQVLGQGPQFIFQYYEKEERGRGNFPDRFSARQFPNYSSELNVNALLLGDSALYLCASSLANRLAVDEQYFGPGTRLTVT.

This clonotype was seen many times. The chain recombines TRBV7-3 with TRBJ2-1; 9 bases are a match to TRBD1. V was clipped by 5 bases and J by 9 bases; unmatched bases: 5. The CDR3 consists of 13 residues. From germline, CDR1 is SGHTA and CDR2 FQGTGA. CDR3 DNA sequence: TGTGCCAGCAGCAGCAGGACAGGGGTTGAGCAGTTCTTC. It specifies CASSSRTGVEQFF.

This clonotype was observed at least ten times. This sequence joins TRBV20-1 and TRBJ1-5; D may be TRBD1 (5 bases). Germline CDR1 reads DFQATT; CDR2 reads SNEGSKA (reference sequence). The CDR3 is made up of 13 amino acids. Trimming shortened V by 3 bases and J by 5 bases, and 11 bases separated the two germline ends. CDR3 sequence: CSASQGMDQPQHF. CDR3 in DNA: TGCAGTGCTAGTCAGGGAATGGATCAGCCCCAGCATTTT.

This clonotype was counted between two and nine times. The chain carries TRBV4-2 and TRBJ1-5; TRBD1 matches 7 bases. Germline V gene sequence: CDR1 LGHNA, CDR2 YNFKEQ. The CDR3 covers 20 residues. V was clipped by 0 bases and J by 0 bases; unmatched bases: 14. CDR3 in DNA: TGTGCCAGCAGCCAAGACTTCAGGGGGGACCCCACGTATAGCAATCAGCCCCAGCATTTT. It encodes CASSQDFRGDPTYSNQPQHF.

This clonotype was seen ten or more times. The V and J genes are TRBV7-2 and TRBJ2-5, with 7 bases identical to TRBD2. V lost 1 base, J lost 4 bases, and 6 bases stayed unmatched. Germline V gene sequence: CDR1 SGHTA, CDR2 FQGNSA. This CDR3 has 15 residues. Here the CDR3 DNA reads TGTGCCAGCAGCTTAGTCGGGGGGAGTGCAGAGACCCAGTACTTC. As protein: CASSLVGGSAETQYF.

This clonotype was seen at least ten times. The CDR3 reads CASSLGTGGYNEQFF. The CDR3 nucleotides read TGTGCCAGCAGCCTCGGGACAGGGGGCTACAATGAGCAGTTCTTC. The chain joins TRBV11-2 to TRBJ2-1, with 11 bases matching TRBD1. The CDR3 is 15 amino acids. Germline V gene sequence: CDR1 SGHAT, CDR2 FQNNGV. The V gene end was trimmed by 5 bases and the J gene end by 3 bases; junction bases not matched to a gene: 3. The full variable domain, completed using reference TRBV11-2 and TRBJ2-1, is EAGVAQSPRYKIIEKRQSVAFWCNPISGHATLYWYQQILGQGPKLLIQFQNNGVVDDSQLPKDRFSAERLKGVDSTLKIQPAKLEDSAVYLCASSLGTGGYNEQFFGPGTRLTVL.

This clonotype was detected many times. J is TRBJ2-7 and V is TRBV5-1, with 10 bases fitting TRBD1. The CDR3 spans 13 residues. CDR1 is SGHRS, CDR2 YFSETQ, per germline. V lost 7 bases, J lost 7 bases, and 8 bases stayed unmatched. This chain's CDR3 is CASGRTGGGEQYF. As DNA, the CDR3 is TGCGCCAGCGGAAGGACAGGGGGGGGTGAGCAGTACTTC.

This chain uses TRBV20-1 with TRBJ2-1; 8 bases line up with TRBD2. Germline V gives CDR1 DFQATT, CDR2 SNEGSKA (reference sequence). The CDR3 covers 13 residues. V was clipped by 6 bases and J by 3 bases; unmatched bases: 4. The CDR3: CSARTSLYNEQFF. The CDR3 nucleotides read TGCAGTGCCAGGACTAGCCTCTACAATGAGCAGTTCTTC.

The table lists this clonotype with many counts. This chain uses TRBV5-1 with TRBJ2-7; D tentatively fits TRBD1 or TRBD2 (5 bases each). The CDR3 spans 17 residues. Germline V CDR1 and CDR2: SGHRS, YFSETQ. With 1 base removed from V and 4 bases from J, the gap between germline ends came to 21 bases. CDR3 in DNA: TGCGCCAGCAGCTTGAGTCTAGCTGAGACAGTTCCTTACGAGCAGTACTTC. Its protein is CASSLSLAETVPYEQYF.

This clonotype has a count of ten or more. The CDR3 here is CASKRTEVMNTEAFF. CDR3 nucleotide sequence: TGTGCCAGCAAAAGGACGGAAGTTATGAACACTGAAGCTTTCTTT. The chain joins TRBV7-9 to TRBJ1-1, with unresolved D. CDR1 is SEHNR, CDR2 FQNEAQ, per germline (reference sequence). The CDR3 runs to 15 residues. Trimming removed 7 bases from V and 0 bases from J, with 15 bases in between.

Turning to this clonotype: One base away lies a much larger clone, so this may be a sequencing read error. V is TRBV28 and J is TRBJ2-7; 12 bases align to TRBD2. J lost 3 bases, V lost 6 bases, and 0 bases had no gene match. This CDR3 is 13 amino acids long. CDR1 and CDR2 (germline): MDHEN, SYDVKM. CDR3 coding DNA: TGTGCCAGCAGGACTAGCGGGGGCTACGAGCAGTACTTC. This translates into CASRTSGGYEQYF.

This clonotype occurred a few times. V is TRBV20-1 and J is TRBJ2-7; perhaps TRBD1 as D (5 bases). Germline values: CDR1 DFQATT, CDR2 SNEGSKA (reference sequence). Trimming took off 5 bases at V and 5 bases at J, with 13 bases between the two ends. This CDR3 spans 12 amino acids. The CDR3 DNA reads as TGCAGTGCTGATACAGGAAGACACGAGCAGTACTTC. Its protein is CSADTGRHEQYF.

This clonotype was recorded a few times. A clone one base away is much larger, so this may be a read error. As the CDR3 is not closed by the conserved phenylalanine or tryptophan, this likely results from a read error. This chain connects TRBV5-1 to TRBJ2-1; TRBD2 aligns across 10 bases. The CDR3 covers 13 residues. After removal of 7 bases from V and 4 bases from J, the junction contained 2 bases not matched to a gene. Germline loops: CDR1 SGHRS, CDR2 YFSETQ. CDR3 coding DNA: TGCGCCAGCGGACTAGCGGATTACAATGAGCAGTTCTGC. Encoded protein: CASGLADYNEQFC.

This clonotype has only a few counts. This chain uses TRBV4-1 with TRBJ1-2; 9 bases align to TRBD1. V lost 3 bases and J lost 8; bases outside the gene matches: 7. Germline V gene sequence: CDR1 MGHRA, CDR2 YSYEKL. CDR3 length: 14 amino acids. Written as DNA, the CDR3 is TGCGCCAGCAGCCAGGAAGGGACAGGGAAGGGCTACACCTTC. This encodes CASSQEGTGKGYTF.

This clonotype was seen many times. V usage is TRBV20-1 and J usage is TRBJ2-1; 12 bases agree with TRBD2. The V gene's germline CDR1 is DFQATT and CDR2 SNEGSKA (reference sequence). Germline trimming cut 3 bases from V and 6 bases from J; bases unmatched to any gene: 9. The CDR3 length is 16 residues. The CDR3 sequence: CSARVPGLAGSNEQFF. CDR3 bases: TGCAGTGCTAGGGTACCGGGACTAGCGGGCTCCAATGAGCAGTTCTTC.

In regard to this clonotype: A much larger clone is a single base away; this may be a read error. The chain recombines TRBV3-1 with TRBJ2-5; D is tentatively TRBD1 or TRBD2 (5 bases each). The germline V and J ends were trimmed by 1 base and 2 bases, with 8 bases remaining between them. Germline CDR1 is LGHDT and CDR2 is YNNKEL (reference sequence). The CDR3 runs to 14 residues. In nucleotides, the CDR3 is TGTGCCAGCAGCCAAGGTTGGGGGCAAGAGACCCAGTACTTC. This encodes CASSQGWGQETQYF.

This clonotype was seen ten or more times. This chain joins TRBV19 and TRBJ2-5; D gene ambiguous. CDR3 length equals 14 residues. V was shortened by 8 bases and J by 1 base, with 14 bases between the two germline ends. The germline V gene has CDR1 LNHDA and CDR2 SQIVND (reference sequence). The CDR3 is CASSAGVGQETQYF. In DNA form, the CDR3 reads TGTGCCAGTTCGGCAGGAGTCGGCCAAGAGACCCAGTACTTC.

The table lists this clonotype with many counts. J is TRBJ1-1 and V is TRBV30; tentatively, D is TRBD1 (5 bases). V gave up 1 base and J gave up 2 bases, with 11 bases separating them. Germline V CDR1 and CDR2: GTSNPN, SVGIG (reference sequence). The CDR3 runs to 14 residues. The CDR3 nucleotides are TGTGCCTGGAGTGCAACAGGAAGTAACACTGAAGCTTTCTTT. Its protein product is CAWSATGSNTEAFF.